This TCR beta chain was recorded in a study of blood T cells in healthy people across ages. This clonotype appeared many times. Alongside a J-beta primer mix, a sample-barcoded 5' primer served in a second PCR lasting about 7 to 11 cycles. A 12-random-nucleotide template-switch adaptor tagged each cDNA molecule. TCRdb reprocessed the 5' RACE reads via MiXCR and lists one record per CDR3 protein. Of 1.5 million to 2 million distinct CDR3 sequences listed, about 28% are singletons. The CDR3 contains 13 residues. J was trimmed by 4 bases and V by 7 bases; bases with no gene match: 3. Germline-derived CDR1 and CDR2 are SGDLS and YYNGEE.

The TCR sequence derives from a woman in her 30s in good health. Sequenced: blood. This chain links TRBV9 with TRBJ2-5; 11 bases line up with TRBD2. CDR3 sequence (DNA): TGTGCCAGCGGGACTAGCGGCCTAGAGACCCAGTACTTC. It specifies CASGTSGLETQYF.